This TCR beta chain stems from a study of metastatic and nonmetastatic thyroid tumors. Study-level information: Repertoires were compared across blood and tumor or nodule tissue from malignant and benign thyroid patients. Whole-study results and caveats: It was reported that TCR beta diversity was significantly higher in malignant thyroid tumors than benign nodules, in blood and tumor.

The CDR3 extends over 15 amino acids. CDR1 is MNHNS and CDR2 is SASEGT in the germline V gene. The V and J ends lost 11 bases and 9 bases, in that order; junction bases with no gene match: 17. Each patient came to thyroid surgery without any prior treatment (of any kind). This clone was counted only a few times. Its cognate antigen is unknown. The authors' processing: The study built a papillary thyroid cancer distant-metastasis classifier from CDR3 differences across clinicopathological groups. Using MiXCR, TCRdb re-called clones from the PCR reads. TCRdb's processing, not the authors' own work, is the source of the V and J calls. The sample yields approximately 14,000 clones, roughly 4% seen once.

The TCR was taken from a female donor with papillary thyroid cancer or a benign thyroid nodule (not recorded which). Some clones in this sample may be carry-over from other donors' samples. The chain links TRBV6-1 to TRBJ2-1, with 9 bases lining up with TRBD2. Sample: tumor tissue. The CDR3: CAAKRKAGGEGEQFF. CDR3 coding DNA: TGTGCCGCGAAAAGAAAAGCGGGAGGAGAGGGTGAGCAGTTCTTC.